Given below is one TCR beta chain in context. As to time point: pretreatment peripheral blood. These data belong to a study of PD-L1 blockade in urothelial cancer. Study overall: Beginning in about 2014, patients received atezolizumab, given as 1,200 mg intravenously every 3 weeks. Study patients had been treated with 0 to 3 previous chemotherapy regimens. The study recovered a median of roughly 140,000 T cells per blood sample.

Profiling relied on immunoSEQ multiplex PCR, and the TCRdb table lists in-frame clones only, not all of them. The table has around 86,000 clones, about 85% seen once. The germline CDR1 and CDR2 sequences are SGDLS and YYNGEE. The CDR3 length is 17 residues. V was trimmed by 1 base and J by 4 bases, leaving 15 bases between them. The chain links TRBV9 to TRBJ2-6, with a possible D match to TRBD1 (5 bases). This clonotype originated in a man aged 40-49 years with urothelial cancer. Sample: PBMCs, taken around atezolizumab (anti-PD-L1) treatment. This CDR3 is CASSVSQGSGGANVLTF. The CDR3 region has the DNA TGTGCCAGCAGCGTATCGCAGGGTTCAGGGGGGGCCAACGTCCTGACTTTC.